This T cell receptor beta chain is drawn from a study of cytomegalovirus exposure and HLA in healthy donors. V lost 7 bases to trimming and J lost 6 bases, with 12 bases between them. The CDR3 length is 12 residues. Germline V gene sequence: CDR1 SGHVS, CDR2 FQNEAQ. 60 Vbeta and 13 Jbeta primers were used in PCR. Assay used: immunoSEQ multiplex PCR; TCRdb lists only in-frame clones, some missing. Among some 180,000 clones listed, 65% to 90% were seen once. Sample: PBMCs. V and J are TRBV7-8 and TRBJ1-2, with D possibly being TRBD1 (5 bases). This TCR derives from a woman between 45 and 65 years old in good health and CMV-seronegative. CDR3 DNA: TGTGCCAGCAAAGGGGTTACGGATGGCTACACCTTC. It yields the protein CASKGVTDGYTF.